This TCR beta chain was recorded in a study of T cells expressing NK-cell markers. CDR3 size: 13 residues. Germline CDR1 SGHRS, CDR2 YFSETQ. TCRdb reprocessed the 5' RACE reads and keeps a single row for each CDR3 protein, giving no DNA. In total, the table holds about 460,000 distinct CDR3 sequences. The chain recombines TRBV5-1 with TRBJ2-1; TCRdb returns TRBD1, unconfirmable since there is no DNA. The sequence was collected from a woman in her fifties or sixties in good health. Sequencing used blood T cells: a sorted CD56 or NKG2C T cell subset, CD4+ or CD8+ T cells, or bulk PBMC T cells (not recorded which). CDR3 loop: CASSWGGVGEQFF. Complete variable domain (other parts from reference TRBV5-1 and TRBJ2-1): KAGVTQTPRYLIKTRGQQVTLSCSPISGHRSVSWYQQTPGQGLQFLFEYFSETQRNKGNFPGRFSGRQFSNSRSEMNVSTLELGDSALYLCASSWGGVGEQFFGPGTRLTVL.